This record concerns one TCR beta chain sequence. This record comes from a study of T-cell reconstitution after alpha-beta-depleted transplantation in children. As it was prepared, the TCRbeta library received unique molecular identifiers. TCRdb itself ran the PCR reads through MiXCR, one entry per CDR3 protein. Among about 270,000 distinct CDR3 sequences listed, approximately 9.8% were seen once. The starting material was PBMCs from the stem cell graft donor, obtained from the stem cell graft. The receptor was isolated from a human donor who donated a stem cell graft to a child with SCID.

The chain's CDR3 is CASSRRGRGPLYEQYF. CDR3 coding DNA: TGTGCCAGCAGTCGGCGGGGGCGGGGGCCACTCTACGAGCAGTACTTC. The chain carries TRBV12-3 or TRBV12-4 and TRBJ2-7, with D maybe TRBD2 (7 bases). The CDR3 is made up of 16 amino acids. Trimming left V 5 bases short and J 3 bases short, with 20 bases between.